This T cell receptor (beta chain) derives from a study of breast tumors, draining lymph nodes, adjacent tissues. Study observations and caveats: Compared with basal-like, luminal-like tumors shared significantly more repertoire with nontumor tissue. Tumor TCR diversity was below lymph nodes but above nontumor tissue. That most tumor T cells come from lymph nodes remained unproven.

Germline CDR1 reads DFQATT; CDR2 reads SNEGSKA (reference sequence). CDR3 length equals 19 residues. With V trimmed by 5 bases and J by 0 bases, 18 bases remained unmatched. The lymph nodes were axillary draining lymph nodes from breast cancer patients. For this clonotype: Its antigen is unidentified.

MiXCR, applied by TCRdb to the multiplex PCR reads, yields one record per CDR3 protein. Seen here are about 230,000 distinct CDR3 sequences, about 30% observed once, and the top ten hold just over 1.4%. Sample: axillary lymph node tissue. The chain employs TRBV20-1 and TRBJ2-4; 8 bases agree with TRBD1. This TCR was recovered from a female donor with breast cancer. Some clones in this sample may be carry-over from other donors' samples. DNA for the CDR3: TGCAGTGCTTTTTCAGGGGGCGCGGAGGTTAGACGAGCCAAAAACATTCAGTACTTC. This translates into CSAFSGGAEVRRAKNIQYF.